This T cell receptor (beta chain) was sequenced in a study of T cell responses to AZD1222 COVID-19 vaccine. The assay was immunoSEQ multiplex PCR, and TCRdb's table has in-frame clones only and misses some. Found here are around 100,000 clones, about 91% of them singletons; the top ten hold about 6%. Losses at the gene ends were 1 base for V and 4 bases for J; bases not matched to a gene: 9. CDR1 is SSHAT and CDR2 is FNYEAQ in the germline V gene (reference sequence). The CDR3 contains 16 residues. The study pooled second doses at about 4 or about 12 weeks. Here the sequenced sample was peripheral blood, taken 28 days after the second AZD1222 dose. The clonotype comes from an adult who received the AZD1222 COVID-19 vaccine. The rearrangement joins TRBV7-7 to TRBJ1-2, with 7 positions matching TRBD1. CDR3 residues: CASSLEGQARIYGYTF. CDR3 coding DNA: TGTGCCAGCAGCTTAGAAGGACAGGCCAGGATCTATGGCTACACCTTC.